This T cell receptor (beta chain) originates from a study of shared clonotypes between healthy human individuals. Within Nashville, Tennessee resided all donors, each a Caucasian adult. Study-wide results and caveats: The authors expected sequencing depth to affect clonotype sharing among donors. Blood alone was sampled, and tissue repertoires likely differ.

Comment on this clone: Its antigen is not identified.

Germline-derived CDR1 and CDR2 are SGHTA and FQGNSA. This CDR3 contains 16 residues. Trimming took 2 bases from V and 2 from J; bases not matched to a gene: 5. As originally analysed: Junction-only sequences without quality scores were provided by ImmunoSEQ, so filtering was different. Repertoires were generated with immunoSEQ multiplex PCR, while TCRdb's copy carries only in-frame clones and drops some. The V and J calls and clone size were taken over from that table, and D and trimming were inferred from the DNA. Counted here are some 2,500,000 clones, 80% to 95% occurring once; the ten biggest clones make up roughly 0.39%.

The origin of this receptor is a man aged 18 to 29 in good health. Some clones in this sample may be carry-over from other donors' samples. What was sequenced was naive CD4+ T cells from PBMCs. Subset in this sample: CD45RA+ positively selected. This chain uses TRBV7-2 with TRBJ2-3; 9 bases are a match to TRBD1. CDR3 in DNA: TGTGCCAGCAGCTTAATTGGGACAGGGACCACAGATACGCAGTATTTT. As protein: CASSLIGTGTTDTQYF.